This TCR beta chain comes out of a study of metastatic and nonmetastatic thyroid tumors. Germline V CDR1 and CDR2: SGDLS, YYNGEE. CDR3 length: 15 residues. Deletions cut 3 bases from V and 0 bases from J, with 10 bases between. TCRdb used MiXCR to call clones anew from the PCR reads. Of fewer than 7,500 clones in the sample, 18% were seen once. No patient received treatment before thyroid surgery. The sample consisted of adjacent normal tissue. The source of this sequence is a male donor with papillary thyroid cancer or a benign thyroid nodule (not recorded which). Some clones in this sample may be carry-over from other donors' samples. The genes are TRBV9 and TRBJ1-3; D unresolved. The CDR3 loop is CASSAQGSSGNTIYF. In DNA form, the CDR3 reads TGTGCCAGCAGCGCGCAAGGCAGCTCTGGAAACACCATATATTTT.